This T cell receptor (beta chain) was recovered during a study of T cell changes during pregnancy in multiple sclerosis. Using immunoSEQ multiplex PCR, the repertoire was profiled, and TCRdb retains in-frame clones only, with some absent. The sample has 60,000 to 70,000 clones, roughly 90% seen once. This clone has a handful of counts. V gave up 4 bases and J gave up 4 bases, with 14 bases separating them. The CDR3 consists of 14 residues. Looked up from germline, CDR1 is SGHRS and CDR2 is YFSETQ. Sequenced here: peripheral blood, sampled in the second trimester of pregnancy. The clonotype was recovered from a female donor with multiple sclerosis, enrolled in a pregnancy study. V usage is TRBV5-1 and J usage is TRBJ1-1, with D possibly being TRBD1 (6 bases). The CDR3 region is CASSATGFGTEAFF. The CDR3 coding sequence is TGCGCCAGCAGCGCAACAGGGTTTGGCACTGAAGCTTTCTTT.